These 6 T cell receptor beta chains came from one sample sequenced in a study of T-cell reconstitution after alpha-beta-depleted transplantation in children. The TCRbeta library was prepared with unique molecular identifiers. TCRdb passed the PCR reads through MiXCR, listing each CDR3 protein once. The sample yields just under 550,000 distinct CDR3 sequences, about 17% seen once. The specimen comprised PBMCs from the stem cell graft donor, sampled from the stem cell graft. The receptor source for this set is a human donor who donated a stem cell graft to a child with acute lymphoblastic leukemia.

J is TRBJ1-3 and V is TRBV12-3 or TRBV12-4; D call uncertain. The length of the CDR3 is 13 residues. The ends were cut back, 6 bases at V and 5 bases at J, with 11 bases in the middle. The CDR3 region is CASSGLTRNTIYF. The CDR3 DNA sequence: TGTGCCAGCAGCGGACTTACGCGAAACACCATATATTTT.

The chain employs TRBV5-1 and TRBJ1-1; no clear D gene. This CDR3 has 14 residues. The germline CDR1 and CDR2 sequences are SGHRS and YFSETQ. Trimming took 1 base from V and 3 from J, leaving 10 bases between them. CDR3 DNA: TGCGCCAGCAGCTTGAGGTTAACGGACACTGAAGCTTTCTTT. It translates to CASSLRLTDTEAFF.

This clonotype has just a few counts. The chain carries TRBV20-1 and TRBJ1-2; D gene ambiguous. Germline values: CDR1 DFQATT, CDR2 SNEGSKA (reference sequence). The CDR3 loop spans 14 amino acids. V dropped 3 bases and J dropped 1 base, with 12 bases sitting between them. The CDR3 coding sequence is TGCAGTGCTAGGTCTTACGGCCTTAACTATGGCTACACCTTC. It encodes CSARSYGLNYGYTF.

The V call is TRBV10-1, the J call TRBJ2-7; TRBD2 aligns across 8 bases. V was clipped by 4 bases and J by 6 bases; unmatched bases: 5. The germline V gene encodes CDR1 WNHNN and CDR2 SYGVQD (reference sequence). This CDR3 has 13 amino acids. For the CDR3, the DNA is TGCGCCAGCAGTGCGGGAGGGCCACTCGAGCAGTACTTC. Translating gives CASSAGGPLEQYF.

The chain is built from TRBV2 and TRBJ1-5; 7 bases are a match to TRBD1. V trimming: 6 bases; J trimming: 3 bases; junction bases outside the gene matches: 5. The germline V gene has CDR1 SNHLY and CDR2 FYNNEI. The CDR3 has 14 residues. CDR3 nucleotides: TGTGCCAGCAGCGGGGACAGAATCAATCAGCCCCAGCATTTT. Its protein is CASSGDRINQPQHF.

This clonotype was observed a few times. This rearrangement joins TRBV7-9 to TRBJ1-1, with TRBD1 matching 7 bases. This CDR3 contains 17 residues. Unmatched junction bases numbered 9, after V lost 0 bases and J lost 2 bases. Looked up from germline, CDR1 is SEHNR and CDR2 is FQNEAQ (reference sequence). The CDR3 sequence is CASSLADRQGVNTEAFF. CDR3 DNA: TGTGCCAGCAGCTTAGCCGATCGCCAGGGGGTCAACACTGAAGCTTTCTTT. Based on the CDR3 plus reference TRBV7-9 and TRBJ1-1, the full variable domain is DTGVSQNPRHKITKRGQNVTFRCDPISEHNRLYWYRQTLGQGPEFLTYFQNEAQLEKSRLLSDRFSAERPKGSFSTLEIQRTEQGDSAMYLCASSLADRQGVNTEAFFGQGTRLTVV.